Detailed here is one T cell receptor (beta chain). The CDR3 consists of 16 residues. The V and J ends lost 5 bases and 2 bases respectively, with 15 bases between them. The germline V gene has CDR1 SEHNR and CDR2 FQNEAQ (reference sequence). The data derive from a study of blood T cell repertoires in COVID-19. In the study overall: Samples of COVID-19 (acute and convalescent) were obtained from the United States, Italy and Spain. T cells, B-cell-depleted T cells, or PBMCs provided the cDNA or gDNA that served as material.

Original processing methods: Estimates of nucleated cell counts were drawn from the amplification of reference gene primers. The table came from immunoSEQ multiplex PCR; TCRdb's copy has only in-frame clones and leaves some out. The V and J calls and clone size are taken from that table; D and trimming were inferred from the DNA. The profile covers some 130,000 clones, with around 80% appearing a single time and 1.5% to 2% taken by the ten largest. J is TRBJ2-2 and V is TRBV7-9, with a weak D call TRBD1 (5 bases). Source material: peripheral blood. This TCR derives from a man aged 65 to 79 with acute or convalescent COVID-19. CDR3 sequence reads: CASSPRADPNTGELFF. CDR3 DNA: TGTGCCAGCAGCCCCAGGGCGGATCCTAACACCGGGGAGCTGTTTTTT.